The T cell receptor beta chain under discussion was sequenced for a study of T cell clones after liver transplantation. Across the whole study: A pre-transplant mixed lymphocyte reaction with TCRbeta sequencing defined graft-donor-reactive clones followed in post-transplant blood.

Assay used: immunoSEQ multiplex PCR; TCRdb lists only in-frame clones, some missing. The sample has more than 65,000 clones, 90% seen once. Germline values: CDR1 SGHRS, CDR2 YFSETQ. The CDR3 sequence is 15 residues long. V trimming: 4 bases; J trimming: 4 bases; junction bases outside the gene matches: 10. The J gene is TRBJ2-7, the V gene TRBV5-1; 8 bases are shared with TRBD2. The source is a human donor who received a liver transplant. The sequencing here drew on CD4+ T cells from blood, taken before liver transplant. CDR3 loop: CASSPRGSGSYEQYF. The CDR3 region has the DNA TGCGCCAGCAGCCCCCGGGGGAGCGGGAGTTACGAGCAGTACTTC. The full variable domain, with the rest looked up from reference TRBV5-1 and TRBJ2-7, is KAGVTQTPRYLIKTRGQQVTLSCSPISGHRSVSWYQQTPGQGLQFLFEYFSETQRNKGNFPGRFSGRQFSNSRSEMNVSTLELGDSALYLCASSPRGSGSYEQYFGPGTRLTVT.